This entry lists 30 T cell receptor beta chains sequenced from one sample in a study. TCRdb re-called the 5' RACE reads through MiXCR, storing one row per CDR3 protein. The data contain 35,000 to 50,000 distinct CDR3 sequences, less than 25% of them singletons. The sorted Tregs were CD4+CD25+CD127-/low cells. The source material was Tregs sorted from blood. Every receptor here comes from a female donor with breast cancer.

As regards this clonotype: A junction boundary mismatches the germline segment, possibly from a read error. The chain has TRBV12-3 or TRBV12-4 and TRBJ1-2, with D possibly being TRBD1 (5 bases). The CDR3 length is 13 residues. The CDR3 is CASSSTGLYGYIF. In nucleotides, the CDR3 is TGTGCCAGCAGTTCAACAGGACTCTATGGCTACATCTTC.

This clonotype was counted a few times. V usage is TRBV7-2 and J usage is TRBJ2-3; TRBD2 might be the D (5 bases). The CDR3 extends over 13 amino acids. V gave up 1 base and J gave up 8 bases, with 10 bases separating them. Germline assignment: CDR1 SGHTA and CDR2 FQGNSA. This CDR3 is CASSLGGELTQYF. DNA for the CDR3: TGTGCCAGCAGCTTAGGGGGAGAACTTACGCAGTATTTT.

There are many counts of this clonotype. This chain connects TRBV27 to TRBJ2-7; D possibly uses TRBD1 or TRBD2 (6 bases each). Trimming pared 3 bases from V and 0 bases from J, leaving 9 bases between. The CDR3 covers 14 residues. Germline loops: CDR1 MNHEY, CDR2 SMNVEV (reference sequence). The CDR3 here is CASSLGGTSYEQYF. CDR3 bases: TGTGCCAGCAGTTTGGGGGGCACCTCCTACGAGCAGTACTTC.

Within the sample, this clonotype is medium-sized (0.01 to 0.1%). V gene TRBV20-1 combines with J gene TRBJ2-1; 9 positions agree with TRBD2. The ends lost 0 bases at V and 4 bases at J; junction bases unmatched: 4. There are 15 residues in the CDR3. The germline V gene has CDR1 DFQATT and CDR2 SNEGSKA (reference sequence). The CDR3 here is CSARDPLAGYNEQFF. CDR3 coding DNA: TGCAGTGCTAGAGATCCGCTAGCGGGGTACAATGAGCAGTTCTTC.

This clonotype was counted between two and nine times. The V call is TRBV20-1, the J call TRBJ2-1; TRBD1 aligns across 9 bases. The germline V gene has CDR1 DFQATT and CDR2 SNEGSKA (reference sequence). CDR3 length equals 16 residues. The trim removed 0 bases at V and 8 bases at J, leaving 11 bases unmatched. The CDR3 spells CSARDLPGQGLDEQFF. The CDR3 DNA reads as TGCAGTGCTAGAGATCTTCCGGGACAGGGTCTCGATGAGCAGTTCTTC.

This clonotype has a handful of counts. The chain employs TRBV10-2 and TRBJ1-2; D uncertain. CDR1 and CDR2 from the germline V gene are WSHSY and SAAADI. The V end was cut by 8 bases, the J end by 3 bases, with 16 bases between. The CDR3 extends over 14 amino acids. CDR3 amino acids: CASRPGFEDYGYTF. The CDR3, as DNA: TGCGCCAGCCGTCCCGGGTTTGAGGACTATGGCTACACCTTC.

This clonotype ranks as medium-sized. The chain joins TRBV9 to TRBJ2-7; no definite D call. CDR3 length: 13 residues. Trimming took off 2 bases at V and 3 bases at J, with 9 bases between the two ends. Germline V CDR1 and CDR2: SGDLS, YYNGEE. In DNA, the CDR3 is TGTGCCAGCAGCGTGGAGACTTACTACGAGCAGTACTTC. Residues: CASSVETYYEQYF.

Notes on this clonotype: A much larger clone differs from this one at a single base, so this may be a read error. The chain combines TRBV20-1 with TRBJ2-1; 9 bases agree with TRBD2. Trimming took 1 base from V and 5 from J; bases not matched to a gene: 9. The germline CDR1 and CDR2 sequences are DFQATT and SNEGSKA (reference sequence). This CDR3 is 16 amino acids long. Here the CDR3 reads CSARGYGTSRNNEQFF. CDR3 bases: TGCAGTGCTAGAGGGTATGGGACTAGCAGGAACAATGAGCAGTTCTTC.

By sample share, this clonotype is medium-sized. The chain uses TRBV20-1 and TRBJ2-7; the D is unclear. V was shortened by 0 bases and J by 6 bases, with 9 bases between the two germline ends. The CDR3 has 12 residues. The germline V gene encodes CDR1 DFQATT and CDR2 SNEGSKA (reference sequence). The CDR3 region has the DNA TGCAGTGCTAGAGATCAAGGTGTCGAGCAGTACTTC. As protein: CSARDQGVEQYF.

This clonotype was detected ten times or more. The rearrangement links TRBV5-1 to TRBJ2-1; the D is unclear. Per the germline V gene, CDR1 is SGHRS and CDR2 is YFSETQ. The CDR3 sequence is 14 residues long. Deletions cut 4 bases from V and 6 bases from J, with 14 bases between. This CDR3 reads CASSPDPETNEQFF. CDR3 bases: TGCGCCAGCAGCCCAGACCCAGAGACCAATGAGCAGTTCTTC.

This clonotype was counted a few times. This rearrangement joins TRBV10-2 to TRBJ1-1; 9 bases are shared with TRBD1. Germline V gene lookup returns CDR1 WSHSY and CDR2 SAAADI. This CDR3 is built from 14 residues. V lost 6 bases and J lost 2; bases outside the gene matches: 4. DNA for the CDR3: TGCGCCAGCAGCGCGGACAGGGGAAACACTGAAGCTTTCTTT. Amino acid sequence: CASSADRGNTEAFF.

This clonotype was observed a handful of times. The chain recombines TRBV9 with TRBJ2-2; 9 bases are a match to TRBD2. Germline CDR1 SGDLS, CDR2 YYNGEE. The CDR3 length is 16 residues. Trimming cost V 4 bases and J 7 bases; bases outside gene matches: 11. The CDR3 spells CASSPRGREGLGELFF. The CDR3 DNA reads TGTGCCAGCAGCCCCCGGGGGCGGGAGGGCCTCGGGGAGCTGTTTTTT. The variable domain in full, completed from reference TRBV9 and TRBJ2-2, reads DSGVTQTPKHLITATGQRVTLRCSPRSGDLSVYWYQQSLDQGLQFLIQYYNGEERAKGNILERFSAQQFPDLHSELNLSSLELGDSALYFCASSPRGREGLGELFFGEGSRLTVL.

The chain is built from TRBV7-9 and TRBJ2-7, with 8 bases matching TRBD2. V trimming: 0 bases; J trimming: 7 bases; junction bases outside the gene matches: 2. From germline, CDR1 is SEHNR and CDR2 FQNEAQ (reference sequence). This CDR3 is 13 amino acids long. The CDR3 spells CASSLARGGEQYF. The CDR3 nucleotides are TGTGCCAGCAGCTTAGCGCGCGGGGGGGAGCAGTACTTC.

A note on this clonotype: A much larger clone lies a single base off, so this may be a read error. CDR3 bases: TGTGCCAGCAGCCAGTCCGGGACAGGGACCTACGAGCAGTACTTC. This translates into CASSQSGTGTYEQYF. This sequence joins TRBV5-5 and TRBJ2-7, with 9 bases fitting TRBD1. The trim removed 4 bases at V and 2 bases at J, leaving 7 bases unmatched. This CDR3 has 15 residues. Per germline, CDR1 SGHKS and CDR2 YYEKEE (reference sequence).

On this clonotype: The CDR3 ends on some other residue instead of the conserved phenylalanine or tryptophan, so this is likely a read error. V usage is TRBV20-1 and J usage is TRBJ2-3; 10 bases line up with TRBD2. CDR1 is DFQATT, CDR2 SNEGSKA, per germline (reference sequence). V dropped 5 bases and J dropped 3; count of bases not matched to a gene: 8. This CDR3 is 15 amino acids long. CDR3: CSAWPLSGGTDTQYL. The CDR3 nucleotides read TGCAGTGCTTGGCCTCTTAGCGGGGGGACAGATACGCAGTATCTT.

This clonotype was picked up many times. The chain uses TRBV5-1 and TRBJ2-3; perhaps TRBD1 as D (5 bases). The ends were cut back, 4 bases at V and 3 bases at J, with 9 bases in the middle. The CDR3 is made up of 13 amino acids. Germline V lookup: CDR1 SGHRS, CDR2 YFSETQ. The CDR3 loop is CASSPQGTDTQYF. The CDR3 DNA follows: TGCGCCAGCAGCCCTCAGGGAACAGATACGCAGTATTTT.

The gene calls are TRBV15 and TRBJ2-7; 7 nucleotides line up with TRBD2. The CDR3 runs to 16 residues. J gave up 3 bases and V 1 base, and 9 bases lay outside the gene matches. The germline V gene has CDR1 LNHNV and CDR2 YYDKDF (reference sequence). The CDR3 region is CATSRGTGGYVYEQYF. CDR3 in DNA: TGTGCCACCAGCAGAGGGACGGGAGGCTACGTCTACGAGCAGTACTTC. Together with reference TRBV15 and TRBJ2-7, the CDR3 gives the full variable domain: DAMVIQNPRYQVTQFGKPVTLSCSQTLNHNVMYWYQQKSSQAPKLLFHYYDKDFNNEADTPDNFQSRRPNTSFCFLDIRSPGLGDTAMYLCATSRGTGGYVYEQYFGPGTRLTVT.

The DNA for the CDR3 is TGTGCCAGCAGCAAAGCGACTAGCGGGAGGGGTAACACCGGGGAGCTGTTTTTT. Translating gives CASSKATSGRGNTGELFF. J is TRBJ2-2 and V is TRBV21-1; the table calls TRBD2, which could not be checked here. TRBV21-1 constitutes a pseudogene. This CDR3 comprises 18 residues.

The chain joins TRBV5-1 to TRBJ2-1, with TRBD2 identical over 9 bases. The length of the CDR3 is 18 residues. Germline V CDR1 and CDR2: SGHRS, YFSETQ. The junction had 11 bases not matched to a gene; V was cut back by 1 base and J by 3 bases. CDR3 protein: CASSLTSGSTLGYNEQFF. The CDR3, as DNA: TGCGCCAGCAGCTTGACTAGCGGGTCCACTTTAGGCTACAATGAGCAGTTCTTC.

This clonotype was detected only a few times. This chain connects TRBV11-2 to TRBJ2-1; TRBD1 matches at 8 bases. The CDR3 runs 16 residues. Germline V CDR1 and CDR2: SGHAT, FQNNGV. V lost 5 bases to trimming and J lost 3 bases; unmatched junction nucleotides: 9. CDR3: CASSVLTGALYNEQFF. For the CDR3, the DNA is TGTGCCAGCAGCGTCCTGACAGGGGCACTCTACAATGAGCAGTTCTTC. The variable domain in full, completed from reference TRBV11-2 and TRBJ2-1, reads EAGVAQSPRYKIIEKRQSVAFWCNPISGHATLYWYQQILGQGPKLLIQFQNNGVVDDSQLPKDRFSAERLKGVDSTLKIQPAKLEDSAVYLCASSVLTGALYNEQFFGPGTRLTVL.

This clonotype is a singleton in its sample. The rearrangement joins TRBV5-1 to TRBJ2-7; TRBD1 matches at 7 bases. Germline-derived CDR1 and CDR2 are SGHRS and YFSETQ. V was clipped by 1 base and J by 4 bases; unmatched bases: 8. The CDR3 has 15 amino acids. The CDR3: CASSLTPATGYEQYF. The CDR3 DNA reads as TGCGCCAGCAGCTTGACACCGGCGACAGGGTACGAGCAGTACTTC.

This clonotype was counted many times. V usage is TRBV4-2 and J usage is TRBJ2-1; TRBD2 matches at 13 bases. The CDR3 runs 17 residues. Germline V lookup: CDR1 LGHNA, CDR2 YNFKEQ. After removal of 1 base from V and 8 bases from J, the junction contained 8 bases not matched to a gene. The CDR3 loop is CASSQAPGLAGTYEQFF. CDR3 DNA sequence: TGTGCCAGCAGCCAAGCCCCGGGACTAGCGGGGACCTATGAGCAGTTCTTC.

This clonotype has a count of ten or more. The V and J genes are TRBV28 and TRBJ2-7; unclear D gene. The CDR3 has 13 amino acids. The germline V gene encodes CDR1 MDHEN and CDR2 SYDVKM. V shed 6 bases and J shed 2 bases, with 11 bases lying between them. CDR3 DNA sequence: TGTGCCAGCAGGCCCCGGATCGCCTACGAGCAGTACTTC. This gives the protein CASRPRIAYEQYF. The full variable domain, rest sourced from reference TRBV28 and TRBJ2-7, is DVKVTQSSRYLVKRTGEKVFLECVQDMDHENMFWYRQDPGLGLRLIYFSYDVKMKEKGDIPEGYSVSREKKERFSLILESASTNQTSMYLCASRPRIAYEQYFGPGTRLTVT.

This chain connects TRBV4-1 to TRBJ2-1; possibly TRBD1 for D (6 bases). Trimming took 0 bases from V and 4 from J, leaving 13 bases between them. The germline V gene has CDR1 MGHRA and CDR2 YSYEKL. The CDR3 covers 16 residues. The CDR3 coding sequence is TGCGCCAGCAGCCAAGATACAGGGAGCCTGTACAATGAGCAGTTCTTC. Residues: CASSQDTGSLYNEQFF.

As for this clonotype: Just one base apart from a much larger clone, this may be a read error. V is TRBV6-5 and J is TRBJ2-6; possibly TRBD1 or TRBD2 for D (6 bases each). There are 15 residues in the CDR3. Germline assignment: CDR1 MNHEY and CDR2 SVGAGI. CDR3 nucleotides: TGTGCCAGCAGTTACGAGGGGGGTGGGGCCAACGTCCTGGCTTTC. This encodes CASSYEGGGANVLAF.

In this sample, this clonotype turned up a few times. The V gene is TRBV6-1, the J gene TRBJ1-6; no clear D. Trimming stripped 5 bases from V and 10 bases from J, with 18 bases between. The CDR3 totals 15 residues. The germline CDR1 and CDR2 sequences are MNHNS and SASEGT. The CDR3, as DNA: TGTGCCAGCAGTCCAATGCAAACCTTGGGATCACCCCTCCACTTT. Translation gives CASSPMQTLGSPLHF.

The chain combines TRBV6-5 with TRBJ1-2; tentatively, D is TRBD1 (6 bases). The CDR3 consists of 17 residues. V lost 2 bases and J lost 3, with 19 bases in between. Germline V gene lookup returns CDR1 MNHEY and CDR2 SVGAGI. The CDR3 loop is CASSYQGRNIAHYGYTF. CDR3 coding DNA: TGTGCCAGCAGTTACCAGGGGCGTAACATAGCCCACTATGGCTACACCTTC.

CDR3 protein: CASSDEALYEQYF. The DNA of the CDR3 is TGTGCCAGCAGTGATGAGGCCCTCTACGAGCAGTACTTC. V usage is TRBV2 and J usage is TRBJ2-7, with D uncertain. Germline values: CDR1 SNHLY, CDR2 FYNNEI. Deletions cut 3 bases from V and 3 bases from J, with 9 bases between. The CDR3 runs to 13 residues. The full variable domain, rest sourced from reference TRBV2 and TRBJ2-7, is EPEVTQTPSHQVTQMGQEVILRCVPISNHLYFYWYRQILGQKVEFLVSFYNNEISEKSEIFDDQFSVERPDGSNFTLKIRSTKLEDSAMYFCASSDEALYEQYFGPGTRLTVT.

This clonotype occurred a few times. DNA of the CDR3: TGTGCCAGCAGGCCGACTAGCGGGAGACGGGATACGCAGTATTTT. Protein product: CASRPTSGRRDTQYF. The chain combines TRBV27 with TRBJ2-3; 12 bases fit TRBD2. This CDR3 spans 15 amino acids. V shed 6 bases, J shed 6 bases, and the junction held 7 bases outside the gene matches. Germline CDR1 is MNHEY and CDR2 is SMNVEV (reference sequence).

Many counts were recorded for this clonotype. V and J are TRBV9 and TRBJ1-6; TRBD1 matches at 7 bases. The CDR3 has 17 residues. Unmatched junction bases numbered 8, after V lost 2 bases and J lost 3 bases. The germline gives CDR1 SGDLS, CDR2 YYNGEE. The CDR3 is CASSVGQAPRYNSPLHF. In DNA form, the CDR3 reads TGTGCCAGCAGCGTTGGACAGGCTCCCCGCTATAATTCACCCCTCCACTTT.